This is a list of T cell receptor beta chains from one sample in a study of cytomegalovirus exposure and HLA in healthy donors. Method: immunoSEQ multiplex PCR; TCRdb's copy keeps in-frame clones and lacks some. The sample has approximately 89,000 clones, 75% to 90% seen once. Sequenced input: PBMCs. The receptor source for this set is a man aged 40-49 years in good health and CMV-seropositive. Both conserved end residues are trimmed from each CDR3. Each record gives: J gene, V gene, CDR3 protein.

TRBJ2-2	TRBV27	ASTWRRGTNTGELF
TRBJ1-1	TRBV10-2	ASLSPDRNTEAF
TRBJ2-7	TRBV16	ASSRGQARYEQY
TRBJ1-1	TRBV18	ASSPPRGANTEAF
TRBJ2-1	TRBV9	ASSVLGAGLNNEQF
TRBJ2-1	TRBV7-9	ASSLIGDRLGNEQF
TRBJ1-2	TRBV25-1	ASSPLGGGNGYT
TRBJ1-2	TRBV6-5	ASSYEDTRNHGYT
TRBJ2-2	TRBV6-5	ASSHGLLRGELF
-	TRBV18	ASSKGQGYEQY
TRBJ2-7	TRBV6-5	ASSYSPGQGYEQY
TRBJ1-5	TRBV19	ASRPDRGHNQPQH
TRBJ1-3	TRBV11-2	ASSLAAGGTGNTIY
TRBJ2-5	TRBV7-3	ASSRTDQETQY
TRBJ2-1	TRBV6-6	ASSTSPWGGEQF
TRBJ2-1	TRBV5-1	ASSLRLADSSYNEQF
TRBJ2-3	TRBV7-3	ASSPGQGTDTQY
TRBJ2-7	TRBV28	ASGRGYEQY
TRBJ1-2	TRBV5-1	ASSLNPPGGANYGYT
TRBJ1-1	TRBV2	ASSEAGGTTEAF
TRBJ2-5	TRBV7-9	ASSLVRKGRETQY
TRBJ2-5	TRBV7-7	ASSARLVSSETQY
TRBJ1-2	TRBV11-2	ASSLTGGWGYT
TRBJ2-3	TRBV27	ASSTGTSVRDTQY
TRBJ1-4	TRBV2	ATTGQGLSNEKLF
TRBJ2-6	TRBV7-6	ASSLGFGSSGANVLT
TRBJ1-2	TRBV10-2	ASSDNGQPSGGYT
TRBJ1-1	TRBV27	ASSLSKTAEAF
TRBJ1-3	TRBV28	ASSTGTGAGNTIY
TRBJ1-4	TRBV5-6	ASSLGVTHEKLF
TRBJ2-7	TRBV7-2	ASSYDSPTYEQY
TRBJ1-6	TRBV28	ASTTGGLTLH
TRBJ2-5	TRBV5-1	ASSFSGGPQETQY
TRBJ1-2	TRBV7-6	ASSLSTGTYGYT
TRBJ2-1	TRBV7-3	ASSLAASRDEQF
TRBJ2-2	TRBV5-1	ASSLLAGNTGELF
TRBJ1-5	TRBV28	ASSQGVGQPQH
TRBJ2-5	TRBV9	ASSVSSGIGETQY
TRBJ2-7	TRBV30	AWSVQGGQY
TRBJ2-1	TRBV5-1	ASSLDGSMYNEQF
TRBJ2-7	TRBV7-8	ASSLETATLVQY
TRBJ2-1	TRBV14	ASSSQPAGGGNEQF
TRBJ1-2	TRBV19	ASSIEWRDRENGYT
TRBJ2-7	TRBV5-5	ASSLLRDRAYEQY
TRBJ1-1	TRBV18	ASSQGQGNTEAF
TRBJ2-7	TRBV28	ASSLLKGANYEQY
TRBJ2-7	TRBV7-2	ASSLDSASGRVYEQY
TRBJ1-1	TRBV5-1	ASSLMGQGNTEAF
TRBJ2-5	TRBV6-4	ASSGRGKSKETQY
TRBJ1-3	TRBV7-8	ASSIHSSGNTIY
TRBJ1-2	TRBV19	ASSDLGSKRNYGYT
TRBJ2-5	TRBV7-3	ASSLMSGRGETQY
TRBJ2-7	TRBV7-9	ASSPGTGAIHEQY
TRBJ2-7	TRBV6-5	ASSPGQHYEQY
TRBJ1-1	TRBV7-3	ASSLTGGTEAF